This T cell receptor beta chain emerged from a study of monozygotic twins with inflammatory bowel disease. CDR1 is SQVTM, CDR2 ANQGSEA, per germline. The CDR3 is made up of 13 amino acids. Each sample's cDNA came from eight separate reactions. During cDNA synthesis, UMIs that each contained a 6-nucleotide sample barcode were added by means of template switching. The authors ran two nested PCRs of approximately 17 and 9 cycles on TCRalpha and TCRbeta cDNA. TCRdb reprocessed the 5' RACE reads, with one entry per CDR3 protein and no DNA. Here the sample table reports around 380,000 distinct CDR3 sequences.

This TCR came from a human donor with ulcerative colitis or Crohn's disease, or a healthy co-twin of an affected twin (not recorded which). The sequencing sample was made of blood. V is TRBV29-1 and J is TRBJ1-1; TCRdb's assignment of TRBD1 cannot be checked, as there is no DNA. CDR3 amino acids: CSVRRDGNTEAFF. Supplemented by reference TRBV29-1 and TRBJ1-1, the full variable domain reads SAVISQKPSRDICQRGTSLTIQCQVDSQVTMMFWYRQQPGQSLTLIATANQGSEATYESGFVIDKFPISRPNLTFSTLTVSNMSPEDSSIYLCSVRRDGNTEAFFGQGTRLTVV.